Sequencing of this T cell receptor (beta chain) was carried out in a study of shared T cell receptors in the human thymus. V was cut by 5 bases and J by 0 bases, with 14 bases left in between. Germline lookup yields CDR1 SGHTA and CDR2 FQGNSA. CDR3 length: 16 residues. Generated by immunoSEQ multiplex PCR, the TCRdb table keeps only in-frame clones and is missing some. Seen here are about 660,000 clones, 87% observed once, and the top ten hold more than 0.009%. This sample was shared with a second study, whose subject was human thymus T cells.

Sequencing was carried out using thymocytes. The chain links TRBV7-2 to TRBJ2-4; D gene unclear. This receptor was taken from a boy in the first two years of life with a congenital heart defect. In DNA form, the CDR3 reads TGTGCCAGCAGCGCCAGTAACCGAAAAGCCAAAAACATTCAGTACTTC. Amino acids: CASSASNRKAKNIQYF.